Here is one TCR beta chain with its context. Its antigen is undetermined. Original processing notes: Pooled Tregs gave 50,000 to 60,000 patient and some 90,000 donor TCRbeta sequences. Here immunoSEQ multiplex PCR was the method, and the copy in TCRdb shows in-frame clones only, minus some. D and trimming come from the DNA, and the V and J calls and clone size come from that table. The table lists roughly 17,000 clones, roughly 91% of them singletons. This sample was included in a study of B cell selection in AIRE deficiency. Regarding the study as a whole: Roughly 28% of healthy-donor shared Treg TCRbeta sequences appeared in patient Tconv cells.

Germline V gives CDR1 SGHAT, CDR2 FQNNGV. The CDR3 length is 15 residues. The V and J ends lost 3 bases and 0 bases respectively, with 6 bases between them. Regulatory T cells were sorted as CD4+CD25hiCD127low/negative cells. The source of this sequence is a human donor in good health. This chain connects TRBV11-2 to TRBJ2-6; D gene ambiguous. What was sequenced was CD4+CD25+ Tregs sorted from PBMCs. In DNA, the CDR3 is TGTGCCAGCAGCTTCGGAGCCTCTGGGGCCAACGTCCTGACTTTC. As protein: CASSFGASGANVLTF.